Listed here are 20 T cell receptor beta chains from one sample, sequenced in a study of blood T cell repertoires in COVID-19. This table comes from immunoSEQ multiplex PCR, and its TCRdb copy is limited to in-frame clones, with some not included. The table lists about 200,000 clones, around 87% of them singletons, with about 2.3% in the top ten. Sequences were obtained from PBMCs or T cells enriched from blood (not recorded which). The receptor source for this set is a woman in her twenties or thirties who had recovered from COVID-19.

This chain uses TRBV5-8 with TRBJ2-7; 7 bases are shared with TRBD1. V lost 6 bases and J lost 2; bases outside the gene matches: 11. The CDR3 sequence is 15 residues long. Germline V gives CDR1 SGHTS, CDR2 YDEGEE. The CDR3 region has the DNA TGTGCCAGCAACCGGCCACGGGACAGCCCCTACGAGCAGTACTTC. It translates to CASNRPRDSPYEQYF. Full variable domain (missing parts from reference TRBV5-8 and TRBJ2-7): EAGVTQSPTHLIKTRGQQATLRCSPISGHTSVYWYQQALGLGLQFLLWYDEGEERNRGNFPPRFSGRQFPNYSSELNVNALELEDSALYLCASNRPRDSPYEQYFGPGTRLTVT.

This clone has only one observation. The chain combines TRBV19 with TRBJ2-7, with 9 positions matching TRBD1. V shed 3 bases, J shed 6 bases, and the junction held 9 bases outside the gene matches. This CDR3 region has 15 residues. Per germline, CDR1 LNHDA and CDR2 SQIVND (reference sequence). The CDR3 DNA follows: TGTGCCAGTAGTATTGGTGGACAGGGGAGCGTCGAGCAGTACTTC. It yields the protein CASSIGGQGSVEQYF.

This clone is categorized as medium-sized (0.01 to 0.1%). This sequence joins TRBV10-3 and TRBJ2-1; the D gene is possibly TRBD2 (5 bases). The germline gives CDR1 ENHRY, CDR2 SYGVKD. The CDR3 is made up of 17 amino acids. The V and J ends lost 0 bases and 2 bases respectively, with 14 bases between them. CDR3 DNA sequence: TGTGCCATCAGTGAGTCGATGGCGGGCGACACCTACAATGAGCAGTTCTTC. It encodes CAISESMAGDTYNEQFF.

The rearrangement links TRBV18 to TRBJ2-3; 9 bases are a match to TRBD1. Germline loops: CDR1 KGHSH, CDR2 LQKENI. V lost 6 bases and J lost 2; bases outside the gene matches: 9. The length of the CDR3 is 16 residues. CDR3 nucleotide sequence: TGTGCCAGCTCTAAGTCCGGGACAGGGCCCACAGATACGCAGTATTTT. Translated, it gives CASSKSGTGPTDTQYF.

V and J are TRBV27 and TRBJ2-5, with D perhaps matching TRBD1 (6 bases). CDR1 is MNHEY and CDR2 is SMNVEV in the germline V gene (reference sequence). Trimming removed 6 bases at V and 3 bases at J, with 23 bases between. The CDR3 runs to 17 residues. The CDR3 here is CASSQKKPGQLKETQYF. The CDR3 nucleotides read TGTGCCAGCAGCCAGAAGAAACCGGGACAACTAAAAGAGACCCAGTACTTC.

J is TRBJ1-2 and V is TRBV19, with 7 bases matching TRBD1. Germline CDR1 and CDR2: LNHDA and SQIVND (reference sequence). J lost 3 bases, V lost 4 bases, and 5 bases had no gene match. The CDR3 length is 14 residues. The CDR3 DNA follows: TGTGCCAGTAGTACGGTCGGGACAGACTATGGCTACACCTTC. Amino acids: CASSTVGTDYGYTF.

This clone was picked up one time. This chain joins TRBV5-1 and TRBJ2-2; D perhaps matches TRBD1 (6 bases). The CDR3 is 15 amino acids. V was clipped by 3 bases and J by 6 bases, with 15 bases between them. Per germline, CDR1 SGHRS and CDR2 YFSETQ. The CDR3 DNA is TGCGCCAGCAGCTGGGGCAGGGGAAATTCCGGGGAGCTGTTTTTT. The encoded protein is CASSWGRGNSGELFF.

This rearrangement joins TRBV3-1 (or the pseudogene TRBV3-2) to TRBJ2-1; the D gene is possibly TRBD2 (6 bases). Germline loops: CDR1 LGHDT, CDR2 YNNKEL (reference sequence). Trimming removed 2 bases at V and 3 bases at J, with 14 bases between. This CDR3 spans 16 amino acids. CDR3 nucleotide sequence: TGTGCCAGCAGCCAATGGGGGGTAGTTGACTACAATGAGCAGTTCTTC. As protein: CASSQWGVVDYNEQFF.

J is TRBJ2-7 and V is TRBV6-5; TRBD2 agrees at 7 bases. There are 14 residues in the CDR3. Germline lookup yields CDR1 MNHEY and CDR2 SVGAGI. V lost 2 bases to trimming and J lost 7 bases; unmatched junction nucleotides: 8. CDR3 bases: TGTGCCAGCAGTTACGGAGGGAGGGCTAGTGAGCAGTACTTC. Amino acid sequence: CASSYGGRASEQYF.

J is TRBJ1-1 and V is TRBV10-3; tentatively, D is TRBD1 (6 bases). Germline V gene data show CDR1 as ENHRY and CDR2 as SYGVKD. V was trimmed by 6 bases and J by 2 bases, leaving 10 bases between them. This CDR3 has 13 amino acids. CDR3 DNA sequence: TGTGCCATCAGCGCCAGGGGAAACACTGAAGCTTTCTTT. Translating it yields CAISARGNTEAFF.

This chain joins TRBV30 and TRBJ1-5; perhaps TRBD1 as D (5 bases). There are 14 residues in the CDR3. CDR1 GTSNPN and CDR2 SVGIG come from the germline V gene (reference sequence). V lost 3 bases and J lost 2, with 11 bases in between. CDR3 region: CAWRQGNRNQPQHF. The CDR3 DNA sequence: TGTGCCTGGAGGCAGGGCAATCGCAATCAGCCCCAGCATTTT.

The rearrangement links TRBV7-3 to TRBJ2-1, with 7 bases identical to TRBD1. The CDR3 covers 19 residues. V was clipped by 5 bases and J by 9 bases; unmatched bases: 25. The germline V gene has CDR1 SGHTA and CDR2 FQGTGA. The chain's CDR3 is CASSLRAKLTGKGSPEQFF. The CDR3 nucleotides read TGTGCCAGCAGCCTACGAGCAAAACTGACAGGGAAGGGCTCTCCTGAGCAGTTCTTC.

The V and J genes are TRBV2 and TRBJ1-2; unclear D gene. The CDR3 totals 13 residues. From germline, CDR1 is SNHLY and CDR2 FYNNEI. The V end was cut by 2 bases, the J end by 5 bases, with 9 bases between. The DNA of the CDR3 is TGTGCCAGCAGTGAACTCGTCCGGTATGGCTACACCTTC. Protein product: CASSELVRYGYTF. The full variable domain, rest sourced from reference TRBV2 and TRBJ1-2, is EPEVTQTPSHQVTQMGQEVILRCVPISNHLYFYWYRQILGQKVEFLVSFYNNEISEKSEIFDDQFSVERPDGSNFTLKIRSTKLEDSAMYFCASSELVRYGYTFGSGTRLTVV.

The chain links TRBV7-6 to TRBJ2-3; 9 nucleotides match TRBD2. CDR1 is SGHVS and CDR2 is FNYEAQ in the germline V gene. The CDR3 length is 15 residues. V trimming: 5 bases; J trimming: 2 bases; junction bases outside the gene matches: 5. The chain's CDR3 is CASSVSSGITDTQYF. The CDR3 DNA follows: TGTGCCAGCAGCGTATCTAGCGGGATCACAGATACGCAGTATTTT.

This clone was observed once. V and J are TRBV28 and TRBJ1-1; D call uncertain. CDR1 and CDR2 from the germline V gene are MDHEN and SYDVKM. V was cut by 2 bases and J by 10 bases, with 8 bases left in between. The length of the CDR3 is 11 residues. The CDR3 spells CASSLGQIAFF. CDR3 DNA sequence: TGTGCCAGCAGTTTAGGGCAGATAGCTTTCTTT.

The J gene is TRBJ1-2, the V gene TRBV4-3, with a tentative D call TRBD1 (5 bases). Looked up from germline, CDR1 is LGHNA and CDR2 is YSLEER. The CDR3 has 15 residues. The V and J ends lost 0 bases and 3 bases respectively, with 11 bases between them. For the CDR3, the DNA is TGCGCCAGCAGCCAAGAAAACTGGGGCTACTATGGCTACACCTTC. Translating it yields CASSQENWGYYGYTF.

In DNA form, the CDR3 reads TGCGCCAGCAGCCAAGCCGCCGGGACAGGGGTCGCCTACGAGCAGTACTTC. Its protein product is CASSQAAGTGVAYEQYF. The rearrangement uses TRBV4-1 and TRBJ2-7; 10 bases align to TRBD1. This CDR3 is built from 17 residues. V shed 1 base, J shed 2 bases, and the junction held 8 bases outside the gene matches. Per the germline V gene, CDR1 is MGHRA and CDR2 is YSYEKL.

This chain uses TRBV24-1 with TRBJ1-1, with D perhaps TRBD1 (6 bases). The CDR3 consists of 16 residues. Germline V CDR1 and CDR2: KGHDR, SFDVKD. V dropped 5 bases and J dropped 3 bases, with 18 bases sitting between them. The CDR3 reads CATSAAGAGADTEAFF. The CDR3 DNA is TGTGCCACCAGTGCCGCGGGGGCAGGGGCGGACACTGAAGCTTTCTTT.

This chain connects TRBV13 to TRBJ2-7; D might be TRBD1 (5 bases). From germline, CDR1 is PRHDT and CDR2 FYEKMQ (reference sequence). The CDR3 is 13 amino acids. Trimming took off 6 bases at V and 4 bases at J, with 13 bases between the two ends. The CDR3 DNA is TGTGCCAGCAGACGCACAGGTGCTTACGAGCAGTACTTC. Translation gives CASRRTGAYEQYF. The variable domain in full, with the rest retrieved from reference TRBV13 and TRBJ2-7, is AAGVIQSPRHLIKEKRETATLKCYPIPRHDTVYWYQQGPGQDPQFLISFYEKMQSDKGSIPDRFSAQQFSDYHSELNMSSLELGDSALYFCASRRTGAYEQYFGPGTRLTVT.

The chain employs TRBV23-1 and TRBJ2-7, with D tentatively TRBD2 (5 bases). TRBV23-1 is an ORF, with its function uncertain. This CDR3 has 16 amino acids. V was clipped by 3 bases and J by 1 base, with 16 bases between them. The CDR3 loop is CASSQTTAIASYEQYF. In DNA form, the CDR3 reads TGCGCCAGCAGTCAGACTACAGCTATAGCATCCTACGAGCAGTACTTC.